This T cell receptor (beta chain) is drawn from a study of human T cells and chemical hapten exposure. TCRdb independently ran MiXCR on the RACE reads; one entry per CDR3 protein. The top ten hold 1.5% to 2% of the sample, which has 80,000 to 95,000 distinct CDR3 sequences, 11% seen once. Deletions cut 4 bases from V and 11 bases from J, with 18 bases between. CDR3 length: 13 amino acids. The germline gives CDR1 SGDLS, CDR2 YYNGEE. Time point indicated: patch test 2, 6 weeks after DPC sensitization. Documented treatment: therapeutic diphenylcyclopropenone sensitization with weekly scalp DPC. This receptor was taken from a man in his late teens or twenties with alopecia areata. Some clones in this sample may be carry-over from other donors' samples. The chain recombines TRBV9 with TRBJ2-5, with unresolved D. Sample: whole blood, taken in connection with sensitization to the hapten diphenylcyclopropenone (DPC). This CDR3 is CASSPPDLSEQYF. The CDR3 DNA reads as TGTGCCAGCAGCCCCCCTGATCTTAGTGAGCAGTACTTC.